The text below deals with one T cell receptor (beta chain). No cognate antigen has been identified for it. No much larger clone exists at a distance of one base, and base qualities are not known. Each collaborating institution followed its own protocols to collect whole blood in K2EDTA tubes. For TCRbeta analysis, collaborators shipped samples in one of three forms: frozen whole blood, isolated PBMCs, or DNA extracted from either of those sample types. There are 15 amino acids in the CDR3, from cysteine to phenylalanine inclusive. The read is trimmed to its CDR3 DNA, 45 bases read in frame from base 1. The junction shows trimming of 4 bases on V and 4 bases on J, plus 16 bases between the germline ends. CDR1 and CDR2, per the germline V gene, are SGHTA and FQGNSA. This specimen comes from a study of blood T cell repertoires in COVID-19 (dated by TCRdb to about 2020). Concerning the study at large: The collaborator samples originated in the United States, Italy and Spain and spanned the acute and convalescent phases of COVID-19. Deeply sampled blood TCRbeta repertoires from subjects exposed to, actively infected with, or recovered from COVID-19 were included in the dataset. Where available, HLA class I and class II types were taken from metadata supplied by the sample provider and were not determined by assay-based typing. Samples were obtained from the ongoing ImmuneRACE study (first 160 participants) and from roughly 1,300 subjects provided by 6 global collaborators. A freely available public database, intended as a resource for researchers studying the immune response to SARS-CoV-2, is where the repertoires were released. The prospective study material was composed of cDNA or gDNA derived from T cells, B-cell-depleted T cells, or PBMCs. Nearly every sample came with metadata listing a de-identified subject ID, COVID-19 status, age in years and sex.

TCRbeta CDR3 regions were amplified from genomic DNA by means of the immunoSEQ Assay, a bias-controlled multiplex PCR. The paper's data handling went like this. Within the assay, amplification of reference gene primers was used to estimate how many nucleated cells each sample contained. To quantify the absolute abundance of each unique TCRbeta CDR3 rearrangement, sequence reads were collapsed and filtered. For each sample, productive Simpson clonality was calculated as the square root of Simpson's diversity index across productive rearrangements. In its TCRdb copy, this immuneACCESS table keeps in-frame sequences only and misses some clones. Where compared with another copy, unresolved V genes explain less than half of these, and the others have no known cause. That table supplies the V and J calls and clone size; D and trimming were determined from the DNA. Counted in this sample were approximately 130,000 clones; around 87% of them appeared once. The top ten hold 2% to 3% of the sample.

The full study reports these points: How much clinical and demographic metadata was included differed by source and by participant, and the metadata was provided uncurated.

This TCR was sampled from a middle-aged man with active COVID-19. Sequencing was done on a sample of peripheral blood. The chain was built from TRBV7-2 and TRBJ2-5; 5 matching bases give a weak D call of TRBD1. This receptor carries the CDR3 CASSSPVAQGETQYF. The DNA is TGTGCCAGCAGCTCCCCCGTGGCCCAGGGAGAGACCCAGTACTTC. This CDR3, with the reference TRBV7-2 and TRBJ2-5 proteins standing in past its ends, gives the full variable domain GAGVSQSPSNKVTEKGKDVELRCDPISGHTALYWYRQSLGQGLEFLIYFQGNSAPDKSGLPSDRFSAERTGGSVSTLTIQRTQQEDSAVYLCASSSPVAQGETQYFGPGTRLLVL.